These T cell receptor beta chains were read from a single sample in a study of cytomegalovirus exposure and HLA in healthy donors. Repertoires were generated with immunoSEQ multiplex PCR, while TCRdb's copy carries only in-frame clones and drops some. Of 53,000 or so clones detected, about 69% appear once; the ten largest clones hold about 7%. The sample was PBMCs. The source is a man aged 25-45 years in good health and CMV-seropositive. Both conserved end residues are part of each CDR3. A D gene is named only where the DNA matches it firmly. Size values are once, few and many counts, or a class for expanded clones, and some rows have none.

d_gene: TRBD2; abundance: NA; v_gene: TRBV4-1; j_gene: TRBJ2-3; CDR3aa: CASSQEPAGGYNTQYF; CDR3nt: TGCGCCAGCAGCCAAGAACCGGCGGGGGGGTACAATACGCAGTATTTT
d_gene: TRBD1; abundance: NA; v_gene: TRBV7-2; j_gene: TRBJ2-1; CDR3aa: CASSKSLGTGSSNEQFF; CDR3nt: TGTGCCAGCAGCAAGAGCCTCGGGACAGGGTCGTCCAATGAGCAGTTCTTC
d_gene: TRBD1; abundance: NA; v_gene: TRBV7-9; j_gene: TRBJ1-6; CDR3aa: CASSQRTGGAYNSPLHF; CDR3nt: TGTGCCAGCAGCCAGAGGACAGGGGGTGCCTATAATTCACCCCTCCACTTT
d_gene: NA; abundance: once; v_gene: TRBV11-2; j_gene: TRBJ2-5; CDR3aa: CASSFRPRGTYQETQYF; CDR3nt: TGTGCCAGCAGCTTCCGCCCTCGGGGGACGTACCAAGAGACCCAGTACTTC
d_gene: NA; abundance: NA; v_gene: TRBV19; j_gene: TRBJ1-1; CDR3aa: CASSRGHSTEAFF; CDR3nt: TGTGCCAGTAGTCGTGGACATTCCACTGAAGCTTTCTTT
d_gene: TRBD1; abundance: NA; v_gene: TRBV5-1; j_gene: TRBJ2-1; CDR3aa: CASSLADRGSYNEQFF; CDR3nt: TGCGCCAGCAGCTTGGCGGACAGGGGCTCCTACAATGAGCAGTTCTTC
d_gene: NA; abundance: NA; v_gene: TRBV27; j_gene: TRBJ1-2; CDR3aa: CASSSQGFLRDYGYTF; CDR3nt: TGTGCCAGCAGTTCCCAGGGGTTTTTAAGGGACTATGGCTACACCTTC
d_gene: NA; abundance: NA; v_gene: TRBV5-4; j_gene: TRBJ2-1; CDR3aa: CASSFGQVSHNEQFF; CDR3nt: TGTGCCAGCAGCTTTGGGCAAGTAAGCCACAATGAGCAGTTCTTC
d_gene: TRBD1; abundance: NA; v_gene: TRBV11-3; j_gene: TRBJ1-1; CDR3aa: CASSKGDSNTEAFF; CDR3nt: TGTGCCAGCAGCAAAGGGGACAGCAACACTGAAGCTTTCTTT
d_gene: TRBD1; abundance: NA; v_gene: TRBV9; j_gene: TRBJ1-3; CDR3aa: CASRGTAGNTIYF; CDR3nt: TGTGCCAGCAGGGGGACAGCAGGAAACACCATATATTTT
d_gene: TRBD1; abundance: NA; v_gene: TRBV7-2; j_gene: TRBJ2-7; CDR3aa: CASSLVAGGDSYEQYF; CDR3nt: TGTGCCAGCAGCTTAGTGGCAGGGGGCGACTCCTACGAGCAGTACTTC
d_gene: TRBD2; abundance: NA; v_gene: TRBV19; j_gene: TRBJ2-1; CDR3aa: CASRLAGVNEQFF; CDR3nt: TGTGCCAGTAGGCTAGCGGGAGTAAATGAGCAGTTCTTC
d_gene: TRBD1; abundance: NA; v_gene: TRBV5-5; j_gene: TRBJ1-1; CDR3aa: CASSPGQGARTEAFF; CDR3nt: TGTGCCAGCAGCCCGGGACAGGGGGCGCGCACTGAAGCTTTCTTT
d_gene: NA; abundance: NA; v_gene: TRBV2; j_gene: TRBJ1-2; CDR3aa: CASSVGLNGYTF; CDR3nt: TGTGCCAGCAGTGTTGGGCTCAATGGCTACACCTTC
d_gene: TRBD1; abundance: NA; v_gene: TRBV30; j_gene: TRBJ2-1; CDR3aa: CAFKGTGKYNEQFF; CDR3nt: TGTGCCTTTAAAGGGACAGGGAAATACAATGAGCAGTTCTTC
d_gene: NA; abundance: few; v_gene: TRBV4-3; j_gene: TRBJ1-2; CDR3aa: CASSQAWTSEPGYTF; CDR3nt: TGCGCCAGCAGCCAAGCCTGGACATCCGAGCCCGGCTACACCTTC
d_gene: NA; abundance: NA; v_gene: TRBV7-8; j_gene: TRBJ2-7; CDR3aa: CASSLPGSYEQYF; CDR3nt: TGTGCCAGCAGCTTACCCGGGTCCTACGAGCAGTACTTC
d_gene: TRBD1; abundance: few; v_gene: TRBV10-3; j_gene: TRBJ2-3; CDR3aa: CATFQGAATDTQYF; CDR3nt: TGTGCCACCTTTCAGGGGGCCGCGACAGATACGCAGTATTTT
d_gene: NA; abundance: NA; v_gene: TRBV9; j_gene: TRBJ2-7; CDR3aa: CASSRRGRGDEQYF; CDR3nt: TGTGCCAGCAGCCGGAGGGGGCGGGGGGATGAGCAGTACTTC